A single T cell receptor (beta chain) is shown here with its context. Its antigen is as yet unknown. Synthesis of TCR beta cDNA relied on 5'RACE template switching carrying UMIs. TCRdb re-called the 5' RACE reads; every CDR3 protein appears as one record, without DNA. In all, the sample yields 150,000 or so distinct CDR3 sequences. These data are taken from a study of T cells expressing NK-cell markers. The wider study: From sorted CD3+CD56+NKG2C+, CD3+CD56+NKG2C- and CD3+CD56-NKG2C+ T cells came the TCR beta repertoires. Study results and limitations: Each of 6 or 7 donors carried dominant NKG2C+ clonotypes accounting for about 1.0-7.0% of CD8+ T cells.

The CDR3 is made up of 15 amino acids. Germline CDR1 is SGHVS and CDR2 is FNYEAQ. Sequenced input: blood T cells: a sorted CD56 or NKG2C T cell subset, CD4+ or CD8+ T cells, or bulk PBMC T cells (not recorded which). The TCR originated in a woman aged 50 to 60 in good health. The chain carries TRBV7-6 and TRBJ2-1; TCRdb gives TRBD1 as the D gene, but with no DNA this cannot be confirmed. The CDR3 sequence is CASSNRQVWDNEQFF.